This T cell receptor (beta chain) was identified in a study of CD8 T cells in Susac syndrome. Germline lookup yields CDR1 MNHEY and CDR2 SVGEGT. This CDR3 spans 15 amino acids. Trimming took 1 base from V and 3 from J, leaving 13 bases between them. After extraction with the RNeasy kit, 0.5 to 1 ug of the RNA was reverse transcribed using random hexamers. In TCRdb, the immunoSEQ multiplex PCR reads were re-called with MiXCR into one record per CDR3 protein. The sample holds some 52,000 distinct CDR3 sequences, around 93% seen once. This clonotype was obtained from a human donor with multiple sclerosis. V and J are TRBV6-2 or TRBV6-3 and TRBJ2-7, with D possibly called TRBD1 or TRBD2 (5 bases each). The sample consisted of CD8+ T cells from PBMCs. The CDR3 reads CASSYLSGRRYEQYF. CDR3 nucleotides: TGTGCCAGCAGTTACTTATCGGGACGCCGCTACGAGCAGTACTTC.